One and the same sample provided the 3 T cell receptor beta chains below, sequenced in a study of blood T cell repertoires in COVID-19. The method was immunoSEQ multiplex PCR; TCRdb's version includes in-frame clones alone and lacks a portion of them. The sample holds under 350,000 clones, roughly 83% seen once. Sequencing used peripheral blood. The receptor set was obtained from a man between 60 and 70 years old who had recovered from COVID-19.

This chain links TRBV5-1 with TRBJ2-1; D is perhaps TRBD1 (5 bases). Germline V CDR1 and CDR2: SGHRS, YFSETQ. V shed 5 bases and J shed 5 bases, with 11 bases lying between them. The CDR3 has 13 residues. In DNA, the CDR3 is TGCGCCAGCAGTACCCTACAGGACAATGAGCAGTTCTTC. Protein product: CASSTLQDNEQFF. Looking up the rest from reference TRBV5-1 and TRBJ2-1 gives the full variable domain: KAGVTQTPRYLIKTRGQQVTLSCSPISGHRSVSWYQQTPGQGLQFLFEYFSETQRNKGNFPGRFSGRQFSNSRSEMNVSTLELGDSALYLCASSTLQDNEQFFGPGTRLTVL.

The CDR3 nucleotides are TGTGCCAGCAGCTTAGCCCAGGGACAGGGGGAGAAAGATACGCAGTATTTT. Protein sequence: CASSLAQGQGEKDTQYF. This chain joins TRBV7-9 and TRBJ2-3, with 11 bases aligning to TRBD1. The CDR3 extends over 17 amino acids. Looked up from germline, CDR1 is SEHNR and CDR2 is FQNEAQ (reference sequence). V gave up 0 bases and J gave up 5 bases; unmatched junction bases: 7. The full variable domain, with the rest looked up from reference TRBV7-9 and TRBJ2-3, is DTGVSQNPRHKITKRGQNVTFRCDPISEHNRLYWYRQTLGQGPEFLTYFQNEAQLEKSRLLSDRFSAERPKGSFSTLEIQRTEQGDSAMYLCASSLAQGQGEKDTQYFGPGTRLTVL.

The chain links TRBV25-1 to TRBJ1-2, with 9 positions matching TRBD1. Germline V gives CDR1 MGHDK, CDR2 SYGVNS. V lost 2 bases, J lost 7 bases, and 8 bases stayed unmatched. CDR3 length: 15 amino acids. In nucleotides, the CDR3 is TGTGCCAGCAGTGAACGACAGGGGGGCCTGACTGGCTACACCTTC. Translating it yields CASSERQGGLTGYTF.